This is a list of T cell receptor beta chains from one sample in a study of early T cells in non-severe SARS-CoV-2 infection. TCRdb fed the 5' RACE reads into MiXCR, producing one record per CDR3 protein. The sample holds under 60,000 distinct CDR3 sequences, approximately 9.7% seen once. Material: whole blood. The source of these receptors is an adult who was a healthcare worker with PCR-confirmed SARS-CoV-2 infection or an uninfected control (not recorded which). Each CDR3 is given with its conserved first and last residue. A D gene is named only where the DNA matches it firmly. A row's size may be missing; if present it is once, few, many or a size class.

>TRBJ2-5|few|-|TRBV7-9
CASTLEYPRIGETQYF
TGTGCCAGCACCTTAGAGTACCCCCGGATCGGGGAGACCCAGTACTTC
>TRBJ2-3|few|-|TRBV7-9
CASSPEGAGDTQYF
TGTGCCAGCAGCCCAGAGGGGGCGGGGGATACGCAGTATTTT
>TRBJ2-2|few|-|TRBV25-1
CASSESYTGELFF
TGTGCCAGCAGTGAATCCTACACCGGGGAGCTGTTTTTT
>TRBJ1-6|few|TRBD1|TRBV27
CASGNIGGSSPLHF
TGTGCCAGCGGCAACATAGGGGGCAGTTCACCCCTCCACTTT
>TRBJ1-1|few|-|TRBV5-4
CASSLVGRAGTEAFF
TGTGCCAGCAGCTTGGTCGGCAGGGCGGGCACTGAAGCTTTCTTT
>TRBJ2-7|few|-|TRBV13
CASSSGPHPSGEQYF
TGTGCCAGCAGCTCCGGTCCTCACCCGAGCGGCGAGCAGTACTTC
>TRBJ1-1|few|-|TRBV29-1
CSTEQGRATEAFF
TGCAGCACCGAGCAGGGAAGGGCCACTGAAGCTTTCTTT
>TRBJ1-2|-|TRBD1|TRBV20-1
CSARATTGGFYGYTF
TGCAGTGCTAGAGCCACGACAGGGGGTTTCTATGGCTACACCTTC
>TRBJ2-5|many|-|TRBV3-1
CASSLGPVETQYF
TGTGCCAGCAGCCTCGGACCGGTTGAGACCCAGTACTTC
>TRBJ2-1|-|-|TRBV20-1
CSALATGSYNEQFF
TGCAGTGCTCTAGCGACGGGGTCCTACAATGAGCAGTTCTTC
>TRBJ2-2|many|-|TRBV7-9
CASSLSRLRTGELFF
TGTGCCAGCAGCTTAAGTAGGCTCAGGACCGGGGAGCTGTTTTTT
>TRBJ2-3|-|-|TRBV18
CASSSGQIRGDTQYF
TGTGCCAGCTCCAGTGGCCAAATACGCGGAGATACGCAGTATTTT
>TRBJ2-3|once|-|TRBV7-3
CASSLTAPSDTQYF
TGTGCCAGCAGCTTAACGGCCCCCTCAGATACGCAGTATTTT
>TRBJ2-5|-|-|TRBV15
CATSTQETQYF
TGTGCCACCAGCACTCAAGAGACCCAGTACTTC
>TRBJ2-1|many|-|TRBV6-5
CASSLRQRGWGNEQFF
TGTGCCAGCAGCCTTAGGCAGCGAGGTTGGGGCAATGAGCAGTTCTTC
>TRBJ1-2|-|-|TRBV12-3/TRBV12-4
CASSLVGNYYGYTF
TGTGCCAGCAGTTTAGTGGGGAACTACTATGGCTACACCTTC
>TRBJ2-1|-|-|TRBV27
CASSWGAHSYNEQFF
TGTGCCAGCAGTTGGGGGGCCCACTCCTACAATGAGCAGTTCTTC
>TRBJ1-1|-|TRBD1|TRBV10-3
CAISEGQGAFF
TGTGCCATCAGTGAAGGACAGGGAGCTTTCTTT
>TRBJ2-5|few|-|TRBV5-1
CASSFRPPETQYF
TGCGCCAGCAGCTTCCGACCTCCAGAGACCCAGTACTTC
>TRBJ2-2|few|TRBD1|TRBV20-1
CSARGQDVTGELFF
TGCAGTGCTAGGGGACAGGATGTCACCGGGGAGCTGTTTTTT
>TRBJ2-5|-|-|TRBV10-3
CAISESPSMGTQYF
TGTGCCATCAGTGAGTCGCCTAGCATGGGGACCCAGTACTTC
>TRBJ2-5|many|TRBD1|TRBV10-3
CAISGTGEETQYF
TGTGCCATCAGTGGGACAGGGGAAGAGACCCAGTACTTC